This TCR beta chain was identified during a study of molecular identifiers for immune sequencing clone quantification. Using its own MiXCR run on the PCR reads, TCRdb lists one record per CDR3 protein. The profile shows about 8,400 distinct CDR3 sequences, roughly 30% of them singletons. CDR1 is SGHVS and CDR2 is FQNEAQ in the germline V gene. This CDR3 has 17 amino acids. The sorting of naive CD8 T cells used the CD8+CD4-CCR7+CD45RA+ phenotype. For this clonotype: This clone may be a read error of a much larger clone one base away.

The sequence came from a human donor in good health. Some libraries in this study had Jurkat cell RNA spiked in. The rearrangement links TRBV7-8 to TRBJ2-3; 8 nucleotides line up with TRBD1. The specimen was naive CD8+ T cells from blood, with Jurkat cell RNA spiked in. Noted subset: FACS-sorted CD8+CD4-CCR7+CD45RA+ naive T cells. The CDR3 region is CASSPGGSRGNVDTQSF. CDR3 nucleotides: TGTGCCAGCAGCCCAGGGGGCAGTAGAGGGAATGTCGATACGCAGTCTTTT.